A selection of T cell receptor beta chains follows, all from one sample in a study of identical twins' blood T cells. A single record per CDR3 protein comes from TCRdb applying MiXCR to the 5' RACE reads. The repertoire holds 300,000 to 400,000 distinct CDR3 sequences, with over 25% as singletons. Sequencing used PBMCs. Receptors originate from a woman aged 18-49 years in good health. Each CDR3 is given with its conserved first and last residue. The order of the fields is CDR3 length, D gene, V gene, J gene, clone size, CDR3 protein, CDR3 DNA. The D gene is left open where the match is weak. Not every row has a clone size; where given, it reads once, few, many or a size class.

14	TRBD1	TRBV5-1	TRBJ2-1	few	CASSPQGTYNEQFF	TGCGCCAGCAGCCCACAGGGGACCTACAATGAGCAGTTCTTC
13	.	TRBV6-6	TRBJ1-6	.	CASRRPGLDALHF	TGTGCCAGCAGAAGACCCGGCCTGGATGCCCTCCACTTT
12	TRBD2	TRBV29-1	TRBJ2-7	few	CSVTGLAYEQYF	TGCAGCGTTACGGGACTAGCCTACGAGCAGTACTTC
15	.	TRBV5-1	TRBJ2-1	few	CASSPKPSSYNEQFF	TGCGCCAGCAGCCCGAAACCCAGCTCCTACAATGAGCAGTTCTTC
16	.	TRBV12-3/TRBV12-4	TRBJ2-2	few	CASSYEMRANTGELFF	TGTGCCAGCAGTTATGAAATGCGGGCGAACACCGGGGAGCTGTTTTTT
15	TRBD1	TRBV27	TRBJ2-3	.	CASSLRGQGADTQYF	TGTGCCAGCAGTTTAAGGGGACAGGGTGCAGATACGCAGTATTTT
16	.	TRBV4-2	TRBJ1-1	few	CASSQGTAQSLGEAFF	TGTGCCAGCAGCCAAGGGACGGCCCAGTCCCTAGGTGAAGCTTTCTTT
11	.	TRBV10-3	TRBJ2-1	many	CAISESYEQFF	TGTGCCATCAGTGAGTCGTACGAGCAGTTCTTC
14	.	TRBV14	TRBJ1-1	few	CASSPRAFYTEAFF	TGTGCCAGCAGCCCCAGGGCTTTCTACACTGAAGCTTTCTTT
15	.	TRBV6-6	TRBJ1-5	.	CASSYDLTFNQPQHF	TGTGCCAGCAGTTACGACCTTACTTTTAATCAGCCCCAGCATTTT
14	.	TRBV19	TRBJ2-7	.	CASSIGLNSYEQYF	TGTGCCAGTAGTATAGGGTTAAACTCCTACGAGCAGTACTTC
18	.	TRBV20-1	TRBJ1-5	.	CSASRLGATLYSNQPQHF	TGCAGTGCTAGCCGGTTGGGGGCGACCCTTTATAGCAATCAGCCCCAGCATTTT
15	TRBD2	TRBV19	TRBJ2-1	.	CASSPYPGGEYEQFF	TGTGCCAGTAGTCCTTACCCGGGAGGCGAATACGAGCAGTTCTTC
15	TRBD2	TRBV7-2	TRBJ2-2	.	CASSPRTSVPGELFF	TGTGCCAGCAGCCCGAGGACTAGCGTCCCCGGGGAGCTGTTTTTT
14	.	TRBV3-1	TRBJ2-2	.	CASRNGHYTGELFF	TGTGCCAGCAGAAACGGACACTACACCGGGGAGCTGTTTTTT
14	.	TRBV10-3	TRBJ1-5	many	CAISEGVGGQPQHF	TGTGCCATCAGTGAGGGTGTGGGTGGTCAGCCCCAGCATTTT
14	.	TRBV7-2	TRBJ1-2	.	CASSLGGVNYGYTF	TGTGCCAGCAGCCTCGGGGGGGTTAACTATGGCTACACCTTC
15	.	TRBV3-2	TRBJ2-6	.	CASSRVFSGANVLTF	TGTGCCAGCAGCCGCGTTTTCTCTGGGGCCAACGTCCTGACTTTC
13	.	TRBV6-5	TRBJ2-7	many	CASSSSVRGGQYF	TGTGCCAGCAGCTCCTCCGTGAGAGGTGGACAGTACTTC
16	TRBD2	TRBV9	TRBJ2-1	few	CASSVDGSGSGNEQFF	TGTGCCAGCAGCGTAGATGGTAGCGGGAGCGGAAATGAGCAGTTCTTC
14	.	TRBV20-1	TRBJ1-5	many	CSATRRLSNQPQHF	TGCAGTGCTACTCGACGCCTTAGCAATCAGCCCCAGCATTTT
16	TRBD1	TRBV7-2	TRBJ1-5	.	CASSLLFGTGDQPQHF	TGTGCCAGCAGCCTCCTCTTTGGGACAGGGGACCAGCCCCAGCATTTT
13	.	TRBV20-1	TRBJ1-2	.	CSAGLETNYGYTF	TGCAGTGCTGGTTTAGAGACTAACTATGGCTACACCTTC
13	.	TRBV6-4	TRBJ2-2	.	CASSDWGDGELFF	TGTGCCAGCAGTGACTGGGGGGACGGGGAGCTGTTTTTT
17	.	TRBV15	TRBJ1-1	many	CATSRDASVEVNTEAFF	TGTGCCACCAGCAGAGATGCTTCGGTGGAGGTAAACACTGAAGCTTTCTTT
14	.	TRBV12-3/TRBV12-4	TRBJ2-1	few	CASSLRAPPLEQFF	TGTGCCAGCAGTTTAAGGGCCCCCCCATTAGAGCAGTTCTTC
12	.	TRBV5-1	TRBJ1-1	.	CASSLSGPGAFF	TGCGCCAGCAGCTTGTCGGGACCTGGGGCTTTCTTT
14	.	TRBV6-2/TRBV6-3	TRBJ1-2	.	CASIGPRLRHGYTF	TGTGCCAGCATAGGACCCAGATTAAGGCATGGCTACACCTTC
15	.	TRBV19	TRBJ1-3	few	CSSEQGRVSGNTIYF	TGTTCCAGTGAACAGGGCCGAGTCTCCGGAAACACCATATATTTT
14	TRBD1	TRBV2	TRBJ1-5	many	CASSDTGGDQPQHF	TGTGCCAGCTCCGACACAGGGGGAGATCAGCCCCAGCATTTT
17	TRBD2	TRBV4-3	TRBJ2-3	few	CASSQGPTAGVTDTQYF	TGCGCCAGCAGCCAAGGCCCCACAGCGGGAGTAACAGATACGCAGTATTTT
15	.	TRBV6-5	TRBJ1-1	few	CASSDTGLMNTEAFF	TGTGCCAGCAGTGATACGGGGCTGATGAACACTGAAGCTTTCTTT
14	.	TRBV29-1	TRBJ2-7	.	CSVEKPGSSYEQYF	TGCAGCGTTGAGAAACCCGGGTCCTCCTACGAGCAGTACTTC
14	TRBD1	TRBV6-5	TRBJ1-2	few	CASSYNGQDYGYTF	TGTGCCAGCAGTTACAACGGACAGGATTATGGCTACACCTTC